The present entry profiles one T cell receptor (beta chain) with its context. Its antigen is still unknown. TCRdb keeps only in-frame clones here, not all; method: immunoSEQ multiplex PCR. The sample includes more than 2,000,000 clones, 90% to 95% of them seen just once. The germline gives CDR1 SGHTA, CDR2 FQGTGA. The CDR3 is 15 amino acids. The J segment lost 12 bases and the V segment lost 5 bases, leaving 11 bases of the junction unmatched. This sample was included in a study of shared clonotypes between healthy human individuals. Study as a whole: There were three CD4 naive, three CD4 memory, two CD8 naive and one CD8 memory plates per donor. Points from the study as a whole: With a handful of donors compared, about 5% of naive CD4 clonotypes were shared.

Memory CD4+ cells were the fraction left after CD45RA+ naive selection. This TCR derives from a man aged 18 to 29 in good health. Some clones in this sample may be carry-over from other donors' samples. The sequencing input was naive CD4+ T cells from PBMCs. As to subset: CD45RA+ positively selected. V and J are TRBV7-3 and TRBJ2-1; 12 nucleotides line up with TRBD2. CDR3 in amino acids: CASSPGLAGIPGQFF. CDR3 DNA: TGTGCCAGCAGCCCCGGACTAGCGGGAATACCGGGGCAGTTCTTC.